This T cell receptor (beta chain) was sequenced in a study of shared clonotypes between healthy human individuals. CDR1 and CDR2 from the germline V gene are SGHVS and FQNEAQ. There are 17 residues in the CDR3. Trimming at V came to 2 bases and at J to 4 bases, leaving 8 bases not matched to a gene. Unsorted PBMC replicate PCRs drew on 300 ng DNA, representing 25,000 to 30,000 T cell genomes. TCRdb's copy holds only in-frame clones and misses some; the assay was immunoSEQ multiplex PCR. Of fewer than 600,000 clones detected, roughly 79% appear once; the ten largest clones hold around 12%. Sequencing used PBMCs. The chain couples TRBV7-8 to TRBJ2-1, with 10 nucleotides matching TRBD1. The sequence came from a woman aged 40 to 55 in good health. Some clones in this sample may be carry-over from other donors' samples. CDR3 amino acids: CASSLSAGTGVYNEQFF. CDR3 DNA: TGTGCCAGCAGCTTATCCGCCGGGACAGGGGTTTACAATGAGCAGTTCTTC.